The 27 T cell receptor beta chains below all came from one sample that was sequenced in a study of blood T cell repertoires in COVID-19 (dated by TCRdb to 2020 to 2021). The library was prepared using the immunoSEQ multiplex PCR assay. TCRdb obtained this table from immuneACCESS and retained in-frame rearrangements with V and J assigned. These tables miss some clones; where compared with another copy, unresolved V genes account for less than half of the shortfall, and the remainder is unexplained. Recorded for this sample are 250,000 to 300,000 clones; 88% of them occurred a single time. The top ten constitute approximately 10% of the sample. Sequencing was performed on peripheral blood. Receptors were obtained from a woman aged 25 to 39 with COVID-19, enrolled during active disease.

This rearrangement joins TRBV10-3 to TRBJ2-2; 13 positions match TRBD2. This CDR3 contains 17 residues. CDR1 and CDR2 from the germline V gene are ENHRY and SYGVKD. The V gene end was trimmed by 7 bases and the J gene end by 1 base; junction bases not matched to a gene: 6. The CDR3 loop reads CAITGTSGILNTGELFF. The CDR3 DNA is TGTGCCATCACCGGGACTAGCGGGATCTTGAACACCGGGGAGCTGTTTTTT.

J is TRBJ2-7 and V is TRBV9; 8 nucleotides agree with TRBD2. The trim removed 0 bases at V and 4 bases at J, leaving 6 bases unmatched. This CDR3 has 15 residues. Per the germline V gene, CDR1 is SGDLS and CDR2 is YYNGEE. This CDR3 is CASSVGSSGEYEQYF. Here the CDR3 DNA reads TGTGCCAGCAGCGTAGGAAGTAGCGGGGAGTACGAGCAGTACTTC. The full variable domain, in which reference TRBV9 and TRBJ2-7 provide the parts outside the CDR3, is DSGVTQTPKHLITATGQRVTLRCSPRSGDLSVYWYQQSLDQGLQFLIQYYNGEERAKGNILERFSAQQFPDLHSELNLSSLELGDSALYFCASSVGSSGEYEQYFGPGTRLTVT.

The chain recombines TRBV28 with TRBJ2-7; the match to TRBD1 covers 10 bases. There are 15 residues in the CDR3. Trimming cost V 6 bases and J 2 bases; bases outside gene matches: 7. Germline V gene sequence: CDR1 MDHEN, CDR2 SYDVKM. CDR3 in DNA: TGTGCCAGCAGGAGAGACAGGGGGCTGACCTACGAGCAGTACTTC. Its protein product is CASRRDRGLTYEQYF.

V gene TRBV5-6 combines with J gene TRBJ1-2; D not resolved. Germline lookup yields CDR1 SGHDT and CDR2 YYEEEE. There are 15 residues in the CDR3. The V gene lost 0 bases and the J gene lost 2 bases, with 11 bases spanning the gap. The DNA for the CDR3 is TGTGCCAGCAGCTTGGAGGGAGGACTAAACTATGGCTACACCTTC. It specifies CASSLEGGLNYGYTF. The full variable domain, with the rest looked up from reference TRBV5-6 and TRBJ1-2, is DAGVTQSPTHLIKTRGQQVTLRCSPKSGHDTVSWYQQALGQGPQFIFQYYEEEERQRGNFPDRFSGHQFPNYSSELNVNALLLGDSALYLCASSLEGGLNYGYTFGSGTRLTVV.

The genes are TRBV20-1 and TRBJ2-3; 12 bases are a match to TRBD2. Germline assignment: CDR1 DFQATT and CDR2 SNEGSKA (reference sequence). This CDR3 has 15 amino acids. With 3 bases clipped from V and 6 bases from J, the junction kept 7 bases outside the gene matches. The CDR3, as DNA: TGCAGTGCTAGTGGACTAGCGGGACCAGGGGATACGCAGTATTTT. It codes for CSASGLAGPGDTQYF.

This chain connects TRBV27 to TRBJ1-2; D ambiguous. The CDR3 has 15 residues. V dropped 8 bases and J dropped 4 bases, with 20 bases sitting between them. Germline CDR1 is MNHEY and CDR2 is SMNVEV (reference sequence). Here the CDR3 reads CASQAAGLLSYGYTF. The CDR3 DNA is TGTGCCAGCCAAGCAGCCGGGTTACTAAGCTATGGCTACACCTTC.

This clone appeared a few times. V and J are TRBV30 and TRBJ1-5, with 7 bases identical to TRBD1. The CDR3 runs to 16 residues. Germline CDR1 GTSNPN, CDR2 SVGIG (reference sequence). V lost 3 bases and J lost 0; bases outside the gene matches: 8. CDR3 coding DNA: TGTGCCTGGAGGGCCGGGACAGCTCCTAGCAATCAGCCCCAGCATTTT. Encoded protein: CAWRAGTAPSNQPQHF.

The table lists this clone with a few counts. Here the CDR3 reads CASSPGLAGAGELFF. For the CDR3, the DNA is TGTGCCAGCTCACCGGGACTAGCGGGAGCCGGGGAGCTGTTTTTT. The chain employs TRBV18 and TRBJ2-2, with 14 positions matching TRBD2. Germline V lookup: CDR1 KGHSH, CDR2 LQKENI. V dropped 3 bases and J dropped 6; count of bases not matched to a gene: 0. This CDR3 comprises 15 residues.

V usage is TRBV30 and J usage is TRBJ2-3; tentative D call: TRBD1 (5 bases). V shed 3 bases and J shed 2 bases, with 15 bases lying between them. This CDR3 is built from 15 residues. In germline, CDR1 is GTSNPN, CDR2 SVGIG (reference sequence). The CDR3 DNA sequence: TGTGCCTGGAGGAGATGGGAAGGGGCCACAGATACGCAGTATTTT. Translated: CAWRRWEGATDTQYF.

This sequence joins TRBV1 and TRBJ1-5; the table gives TRBD1 as D, unverified against the DNA. TRBV1 is an annotated pseudogene. The CDR3 totals 16 residues. The CDR3 nucleotides are TGCACCAGCAGCGTAAGATGTGAGGGGGCGAATCAGCCCCAGCATTTT. It encodes CTSSVRCEGANQPQHF.

This clone was counted once. This chain connects TRBV28 to TRBJ2-1, with a weak D call TRBD2 (7 bases). Germline lookup yields CDR1 MDHEN and CDR2 SYDVKM. Trimming shortened V by 4 bases and J by 8 bases, and 21 bases separated the two germline ends. This CDR3 contains 16 residues. The CDR3 loop is CASSSAGANTGDEQFF. In DNA, the CDR3 is TGTGCCAGCAGTTCGGCGGGGGCCAACACTGGAGATGAGCAGTTCTTC.

The rearrangement links TRBV18 to TRBJ2-3, with D perhaps matching TRBD1 (6 bases). Germline lookup yields CDR1 KGHSH and CDR2 LQKENI. The V and J ends lost 3 bases and 2 bases respectively, with 12 bases between them. This CDR3 is 15 amino acids long. CDR3 coding DNA: TGTGCCAGCTCACCTTTCGGACAGAACACAGATACGCAGTATTTT. Translation gives CASSPFGQNTDTQYF.

This chain connects TRBV2 to TRBJ1-2; tentative D call: TRBD1 (6 bases). The germline CDR1 and CDR2 sequences are SNHLY and FYNNEI. This CDR3 is built from 15 residues. The V end lost 6 bases, the J end lost 6 bases, and 20 bases lay between the germline ends. As DNA, the CDR3 is TGTGCCAGCAGCGAACGGGACAAAAGTCAGGATGGCTACACCTTC. Amino acids: CASSERDKSQDGYTF.

Concerning this clone itself: This specimen includes other DNA sequences encoding the same CDR3. The rearrangement joins TRBV7-2 to TRBJ1-2; 7 positions match TRBD1. Germline CDR1 and CDR2: SGHTA and FQGNSA. V dropped 3 bases and J dropped 4; count of bases not matched to a gene: 5. The CDR3 is 14 amino acids. CDR3 region: CASSLQGGGYGYTF. CDR3 sequence (DNA): TGTGCCAGCAGCTTGCAGGGGGGCGGCTATGGCTACACCTTC.

This chain joins TRBV6-5 and TRBJ2-1; the match to TRBD2 covers 12 bases. CDR3 length: 13 amino acids. In germline, CDR1 is MNHEY, CDR2 SVGAGI. Germline trimming cut 6 bases from V and 9 bases from J; bases unmatched to any gene: 3. Here the CDR3 DNA reads TGTGCCAGCAGCCTAGCGGGAGGGGGTGAGCAGTTCTTC. Translating gives CASSLAGGGEQFF.

This sequence joins TRBV11-2 and TRBJ2-7; 9 bases line up with TRBD1. Germline assignment: CDR1 SGHAT and CDR2 FQNNGV. The junction had 6 bases not matched to a gene; V was cut back by 5 bases and J by 4 bases. CDR3 length: 14 residues. CDR3 DNA sequence: TGTGCCAGCAGCACCACAGGGGGCGGGTACGAGCAGTACTTC. Translating it yields CASSTTGGGYEQYF.

The J gene is TRBJ1-3, the V gene TRBV7-8, with 7 bases fitting TRBD1. Germline V gives CDR1 SGHVS, CDR2 FQNEAQ. V trimming: 5 bases; J trimming: 0 bases; junction bases outside the gene matches: 10. This CDR3 comprises 17 residues. This chain's CDR3 is CASSILRDSISGNTIYF. The CDR3 region has the DNA TGTGCCAGCAGCATATTGCGGGACAGCATCTCTGGAAACACCATATATTTT.

The chain links TRBV6-5 to TRBJ2-3; D is perhaps TRBD2 (6 bases). The CDR3 is made up of 15 amino acids. From germline, CDR1 is MNHEY and CDR2 SVGAGI. The germline V and J ends were trimmed by 0 bases and 6 bases, with 13 bases remaining between them. CDR3 in amino acids: CASSYSRDSADTQYF. CDR3 nucleotides: TGTGCCAGCAGTTACTCGAGGGACTCTGCGGATACGCAGTATTTT.

This chain links TRBV28 with TRBJ2-7; tentative D call: TRBD1 (6 bases). Germline lookup yields CDR1 MDHEN and CDR2 SYDVKM. The V end was cut by 4 bases, the J end by 4 bases, with 11 bases between. The CDR3 contains 13 residues. DNA of the CDR3: TGTGCCAGCAGTTCGTACAGGGCGTACGAGCAGTACTTC. Its protein is CASSSYRAYEQYF.

The J gene is TRBJ1-2, the V gene TRBV2; 9 positions match TRBD1. The germline V gene has CDR1 SNHLY and CDR2 FYNNEI. The CDR3 is 14 amino acids. The ends lost 6 bases at V and 7 bases at J; junction bases unmatched: 9. The CDR3 sequence: CASRAGTGTTGYTF. CDR3 nucleotides: TGTGCCAGCAGGGCCGGGACAGGGACGACTGGCTACACCTTC. Filled out from reference TRBV2 and TRBJ1-2, the complete variable domain reads EPEVTQTPSHQVTQMGQEVILRCVPISNHLYFYWYRQILGQKVEFLVSFYNNEISEKSEIFDDQFSVERPDGSNFTLKIRSTKLEDSAMYFCASRAGTGTTGYTFGSGTRLTVV.

This rearrangement joins TRBV18 to TRBJ2-7; possible D gene TRBD1, 6 bases. Germline V gene sequence: CDR1 KGHSH, CDR2 LQKENI. The V end lost 6 bases, the J end lost 5 bases, and 14 bases lay between the germline ends. The CDR3 spans 13 residues. The CDR3 protein is CASSRDTYNEQYF. CDR3 DNA: TGTGCCAGCTCTCGGGACACTTACAACGAGCAGTACTTC.

The V call is TRBV30, the J call TRBJ2-1; 11 bases agree with TRBD2. Trimming took 7 bases from V and 8 from J; bases not matched to a gene: 10. This CDR3 has 14 amino acids. The germline V gene has CDR1 GTSNPN and CDR2 SVGIG (reference sequence). This chain's CDR3 is CASQGSGRAYEQFF. The CDR3 nucleotides read TGTGCCTCCCAGGGTAGCGGGAGGGCCTATGAGCAGTTCTTC.

The chain combines TRBV5-4 with TRBJ2-5; D is perhaps TRBD1 (5 bases). The V gene lost 3 bases and the J gene lost 2 bases, with 11 bases spanning the gap. The CDR3 covers 14 residues. Germline V gives CDR1 SGHNT, CDR2 YYREEE (reference sequence). The CDR3, as DNA: TGTGCCAGCAGCTCAGGACGGACACAAGAGACCCAGTACTTC. Amino acids: CASSSGRTQETQYF.

A single count supports this clone. The chain recombines TRBV2 with TRBJ2-5, with 15 bases that match TRBD2. In germline, CDR1 is SNHLY, CDR2 FYNNEI. The trim removed 8 bases at V and 13 bases at J, leaving 5 bases unmatched. CDR3 length: 12 amino acids. The CDR3: CASGLGLAGGYF. The CDR3, as DNA: TGTGCCAGCGGCTTGGGACTAGCGGGAGGGTACTTC.

The DNA of the CDR3 is TGTGCCAGCAGCGTAGCACAGCAGGACTATGGCTACACCTTC. It codes for CASSVAQQDYGYTF. The chain couples TRBV9 to TRBJ1-2, with D unresolved. The V end lost 0 bases, the J end lost 3 bases, and 9 bases lay between the germline ends. CDR1 is SGDLS, CDR2 YYNGEE, per germline. This CDR3 contains 14 residues.

This clone appeared a single time. The chain carries TRBV30 and TRBJ1-5; tentatively, D is TRBD1 (5 bases). This CDR3 contains 14 residues. Germline CDR1 reads GTSNPN; CDR2 reads SVGIG (reference sequence). V was clipped by 3 bases and J by 3 bases, with 12 bases between them. CDR3: CAWSENRFNQPQHF. In DNA, the CDR3 is TGTGCCTGGAGCGAAAACAGGTTCAATCAGCCCCAGCATTTT.

The V and J genes are TRBV6-5 and TRBJ2-7; 8 bases match TRBD1. Losses at the gene ends were 6 bases for V and 1 base for J; bases not matched to a gene: 5. Germline V gene sequence: CDR1 MNHEY, CDR2 SVGAGI. The CDR3 length is 14 residues. As DNA, the CDR3 is TGTGCCAGCAGGTCCAGACAGGGGTCCTACGAGCAGTACTTC. This gives the protein CASRSRQGSYEQYF.